The text below deals with one T cell receptor beta chain. This sample is drawn from a study of blood T cell repertoires in COVID-19. Study-wide background: Italy, Spain and the United States were the sources of the convalescent and acute COVID-19 samples.

Only in-frame clones appear in the TCRdb table, and some are missing; sequencing was by immunoSEQ multiplex PCR. This table holds more than 150,000 clones, around 84% found once. From germline, CDR1 is MRHNA and CDR2 SNTAGT. The CDR3 consists of 15 residues. Deletions cut 4 bases from V and 5 bases from J, with 17 bases between. Sequencing was performed on peripheral blood. This sequence joins TRBV6-4 and TRBJ1-1; TRBD1 is a possible D gene (6 bases). This receptor was obtained from a man aged 25-45 years with active or convalescent COVID-19. The CDR3 sequence is CASSVSPGGGTEAFF. CDR3 bases: TGTGCCAGCAGTGTGTCTCCGGGAGGGGGTACTGAAGCTTTCTTT.